This TCR beta chain comes out of a study of shared clonotypes between healthy human individuals. The J segment lost 6 bases and the V segment lost 6 bases, leaving 14 bases of the junction unmatched. The CDR3 has 16 residues. Germline-derived CDR1 and CDR2 are MDHEN and SYDVKM. Assay used: immunoSEQ multiplex PCR; TCRdb lists only in-frame clones, some missing. This sample has roughly 520,000 clones, with 90% to 96% found just once. The chain joins TRBV28 to TRBJ1-5, with 7 nucleotides matching TRBD1. The source material was naive CD4+ T cells sorted from blood. Described subset: CD45RA+ positively selected. The sequence came from a woman aged 30 to 39 in good health. The CDR3: CASSYSGTEARQPQHF. CDR3 in DNA: TGTGCCAGCAGCTACTCCGGGACAGAAGCCCGTCAGCCCCAGCATTTT.